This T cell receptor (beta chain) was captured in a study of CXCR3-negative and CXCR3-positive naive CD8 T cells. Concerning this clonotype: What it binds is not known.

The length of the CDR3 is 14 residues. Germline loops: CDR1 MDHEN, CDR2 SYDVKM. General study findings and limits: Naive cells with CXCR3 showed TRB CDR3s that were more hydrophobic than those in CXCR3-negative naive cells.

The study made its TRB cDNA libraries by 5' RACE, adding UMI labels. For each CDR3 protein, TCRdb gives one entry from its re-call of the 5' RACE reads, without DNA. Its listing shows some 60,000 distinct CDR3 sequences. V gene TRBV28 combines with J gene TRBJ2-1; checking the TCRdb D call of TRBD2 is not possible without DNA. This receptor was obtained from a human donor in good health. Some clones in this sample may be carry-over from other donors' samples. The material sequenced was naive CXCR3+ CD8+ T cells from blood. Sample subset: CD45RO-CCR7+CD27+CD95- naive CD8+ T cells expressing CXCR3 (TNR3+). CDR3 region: CASTLRGRGNEQFF.